Only one count was recorded for the clone carrying this TCR beta chain. The sample belongs to a study of blood T cell repertoires in COVID-19. Background on the study: Both acute and convalescent COVID-19 samples were obtained from the United States, Italy and Spain. PBMCs, B-cell-depleted T cells, or T cells provided the cDNA or gDNA that made up the material.

Germline CDR1 is SGDLS and CDR2 is YYNGEE. The CDR3 consists of 15 residues. With V trimmed by 4 bases and J by 4 bases, 6 bases remained unmatched. Authors' data handling: By means of reference gene primer amplification, nucleated cell counts were estimated. Produced via immunoSEQ multiplex PCR; TCRdb's table is partial and in-frame only. V, J and clone size were drawn from that table, and D and trimming were deduced from the DNA. The sample carries about 230,000 clones, 80% to 90% recorded once. The receptor comes from a woman aged 40-49 years who had recovered from COVID-19. Source material: peripheral blood. V and J are TRBV9 and TRBJ2-1; 9 bases map to TRBD2. CDR3 DNA sequence: TGTGCCAGCAGCTTAATAGCGGGGGCGTACAATGAGCAGTTCTTC. Amino acid sequence: CASSLIAGAYNEQFF.